This is a list of T cell receptor beta chains from one sample in a study of response to subunit inactivated influenza vaccine. TCRdb called the RT-PCR reads again in MiXCR, with one record for every CDR3 protein. There are 650,000 to 800,000 distinct CDR3 sequences in the sample; about 15% occur only once, and 6.5% to 8.5% lies in the top ten. Sequences were derived from PBMCs from blood, sampled 14 to 15 days before vaccination. The receptors stem from a man aged 45-65 years who received an inactivated influenza vaccine. Each CDR3 is given with its conserved first and last residue. The D gene is left open where the match is weak. Some rows mark clone size as missing; the rest say once, few, many or name a class of expanded clone.

CASRWVTTDTQYF | TGTGCCAGCAGATGGGTTACCACAGATACGCAGTATTTT | TRBJ2-3 | TRBV27 | . | 13 | few
CATSREHPRTTSGNSYNEQFF | TGTGCCACCAGCAGAGAGCACCCCCGGACGACTAGCGGGAACTCCTACAATGAGCAGTTCTTC | TRBJ2-1 | TRBV15 | TRBD2 | 21 | .
CASSLLLGGHQPQHF | TGTGCCAGCAGCTTATTGCTGGGGGGACATCAGCCCCAGCATTTT | TRBJ1-5 | TRBV7-2 | . | 15 | many
CSARGGTSGQAYEQYF | TGCAGTGCTAGAGGGGGGACTAGCGGGCAAGCCTACGAGCAGTACTTC | TRBJ2-7 | TRBV20-1 | TRBD2 | 16 | once
CSVALGARGDQPQHF | TGCAGCGTTGCGTTGGGGGCAAGGGGCGATCAGCCCCAGCATTTT | TRBJ1-5 | TRBV29-1 | . | 15 | .
CASSEWGRFQETQYF | TGTGCCAGCAGTGAATGGGGCAGATTCCAAGAGACCCAGTACTTC | TRBJ2-5 | TRBV6-1 | . | 15 | many
CASSSIPQWTSGMSDEQYF | TGTGCCAGCAGCTCGATCCCCCAATGGACTAGCGGGATGTCGGACGAGCAGTACTTC | TRBJ2-7 | TRBV11-2 | TRBD2 | 19 | .
CASSQDHSGEQETQYF | TGTGCCAGCAGCCAAGATCATTCGGGGGAGCAAGAGACCCAGTACTTC | TRBJ2-5 | TRBV4-2 | . | 16 | .
CASSLSPTPWSFYGYTF | TGTGCCAGCAGTTTATCCCCAACCCCGTGGTCCTTCTATGGCTACACCTTC | TRBJ1-2 | TRBV27 | . | 17 | few
CASSRGQGTAYEQYF | TGTGCCAGCAGCCGGGGACAAGGGACAGCTTACGAGCAGTACTTC | TRBJ2-7 | TRBV7-6 | TRBD1 | 15 | few
CASSPGTGREKLFF | TGTGCCAGCAGCCCCGGGACAGGACGCGAAAAACTGTTTTTT | TRBJ1-4 | TRBV6-1 | TRBD1 | 14 | .